Described below is a single TCR beta chain sequence and its context. This clonotype was counted ten times or more. Its antigen is currently not known. No much larger clone is present one base from it, and per-base qualities are unavailable. The record originates from a study of T cells in Graves' hyperthyroidism and ophthalmopathy (dated by TCRdb to about 2019). The study in broad terms: A discovery cohort of about a hundred patients, roughly 43 with Graves' ophthalmopathy and more than 55 with stable Graves' hyperthyroidism, was used to find distinguishing TCR V-J signatures. Whether ophthalmopathy could be predicted prospectively was tested in an independent validation cohort made up of approximately 19 hyperthyroidism patients plus 17 patients who later progressed to ophthalmopathy. In addition, the study compared T-cell repertoires in thyroid tissue and in blood from six Graves' hyperthyroidism patients. The approximately 90 discovery patients were divided at random into training and test sets in a 7:3 ratio. TCR Vbeta CDR3 sequencing of 130 to 150 peripheral blood samples (fewer than 45 ophthalmopathy, around 80 hyperthyroidism and approximately 17 progressor patients) is reported in the paper. After sampling, hyperthyroidism patients received methimazole starting at 30 mg daily, and ophthalmopathy patients received high-dose intravenous methylprednisolone.

The germline V and J ends show losses of 6 bases and 5 bases respectively, and no gene match explains 5 bases of the junction. The germline V gene encodes CDR1 SEHNR and CDR2 FQNEAQ (reference sequence). The CDR3 spans 13 residues, from the cysteine through the phenylalanine. CDR3 DNA only is kept here, 39 bases in frame from base 1. The TCR beta CDR3 regions were amplified from the RNA transcripts. The first round of RT-PCR for the TCR CDR3 was performed with the HTBI primer set and the Qiagen OneStep RT-PCR kit. Libraries were constructed in a second round of multiplex PCR, after which size selection and purification were carried out. Paired-end sequencing of the libraries was performed with 100 bp reads on an Illumina HiSeq2000. Per the authors' processing: SOAPnuke was used to process the raw data, with reads discarded if the reads contained adapters or uncalled bases, had a mean Phred below 15, or lacked an exact constant-primer or identifier match. High-quality paired reads were merged using COPE v1.2.5, and each unique nucleotide sequence was defined as a clonotype. MiTCR v1.1 was used to align the clonotypes against IMGT TRBV, TRBD and TRBJ reference segments. The analysis was restricted to V-J combinations with a frequency above 0.0001, which together covered around 99% of the repertoires. A TCS score was defined as the ratio between F50 (clonal expansion) and ExV (chaos), using BLOSUM62-based TCRdist between CDR3 peptides within each V-J. Welch's t-statistics and random forest reduced 450 to 600 V-J features to 10 to 15, which were used in a naive Bayes classifier (R e1071). Through fastp at Q25 and MiXCR, TCRdb rebuilt clones from the public reads, retaining in-frame beta chains. Here each entry gathers all rows of one CDR3 protein and keeps the most common genes and DNA. None of the V and J calls come from the authors' own analysis; TCRdb made them. Recorded for this sample are 600,000 or so distinct CDR3 sequences; more than 45% of them occurred a single time. The ten largest clones take up 6.5% to 9% of the sample.

A patient counted as having stable Graves' hyperthyroidism if no progression to ophthalmopathy occurred over 18 months of follow-up. Hyperthyroidism patients were aged 18 to 65 years and newly diagnosed, with disease duration of less than 2 months. Any patient with an uncontrolled infection, another autoimmune disease, pregnancy or lactation was excluded. Diagnoses relied on clinical symptoms, serum thyroxine and TRAb, thyroid ultrasound and orbital computed tomography. Trizol reagent was used to extract total RNA, and RNA quality was then checked on an Agilent 2100 Bioanalyzer. On the study overall, not on this receptor specifically: During validation, the model predicted progression to ophthalmopathy a median of about 6.5 months ahead of onset, with around 70% sensitivity and 72% to 80% specificity. Most expanded thyroid clonotypes (frequency above 0.001) were also detected in blood, suggesting blood repertoires may reflect thyroid immune responses. No statistical method was used to fix the sample size in advance, and group allocation was not hidden from the investigators. A 13 V-J signature model separated ophthalmopathy from stable hyperthyroidism, with 87.88% sensitivity and roughly 81% specificity in cross-validation and 80%/75% in testing.

The receptor chain draws on TRBV7-9 and TRBJ2-5, with 8 bases matching TRBD1. The source is a woman between 18 and 29 years old with Graves' hyperthyroidism. Donor details come from another sample of the same person, matched by shared clones. The sequencing input was peripheral blood or thyroid tissue (not recorded which). The sequenced DNA: TGTGCCAGCAGTCCTACAGGGGGTGAGACCCAGTACTTC. Its translation is CASSPTGGETQYF. The entire variable domain, with the stretches around the CDR3 drawn from the reference TRBV7-9 and TRBJ2-5 proteins, is DTGVSQNPRHKITKRGQNVTFRCDPISEHNRLYWYRQTLGQGPEFLTYFQNEAQLEKSRLLSDRFSAERPKGSFSTLEIQRTEQGDSAMYLCASSPTGGETQYFGPGTRLLVL.